The entry below gives a single T cell receptor (beta chain) sequence along with its context. This record belongs to a study of shared clonotypes between healthy human individuals. This CDR3 has 13 residues. CDR1 and CDR2 from the germline V gene are LNHDA and SQIVND (reference sequence). V was trimmed by 4 bases and J by 3 bases, leaving 7 bases between them. Some clones are missing from TCRdb's copy, which holds only in-frame ones; the method was immunoSEQ multiplex PCR. The table includes about 2.4 million clones, roughly nine tenths detected once. The source is a man between 18 and 35 years old in good health. Sequenced: naive CD4+ T cells sorted from blood. Subset indicated: CD45RA+ positively selected. This rearrangement joins TRBV19 to TRBJ2-1; D gene ambiguous. The CDR3 loop is CASSKLGYNEQFF. In DNA form, the CDR3 reads TGTGCCAGTAGTAAATTAGGCTACAATGAGCAGTTCTTC.